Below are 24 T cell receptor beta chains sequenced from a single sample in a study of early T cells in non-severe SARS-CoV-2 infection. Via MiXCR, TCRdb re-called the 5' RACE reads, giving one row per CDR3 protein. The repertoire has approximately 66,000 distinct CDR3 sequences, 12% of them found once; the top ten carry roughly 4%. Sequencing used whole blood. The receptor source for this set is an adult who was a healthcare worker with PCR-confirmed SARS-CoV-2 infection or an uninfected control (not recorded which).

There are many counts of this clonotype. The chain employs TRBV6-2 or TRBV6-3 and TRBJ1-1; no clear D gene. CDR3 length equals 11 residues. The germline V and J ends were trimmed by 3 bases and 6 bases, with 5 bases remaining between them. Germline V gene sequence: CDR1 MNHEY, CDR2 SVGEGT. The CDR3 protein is CASSYLAEAFF. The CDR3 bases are TGTGCCAGCAGTTATCTGGCTGAAGCTTTCTTT.

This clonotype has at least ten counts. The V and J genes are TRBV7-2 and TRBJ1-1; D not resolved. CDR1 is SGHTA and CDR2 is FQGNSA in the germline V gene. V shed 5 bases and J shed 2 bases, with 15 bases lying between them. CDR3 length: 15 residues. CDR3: CASSAWRQINTEAFF. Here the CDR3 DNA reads TGTGCCAGCAGCGCGTGGCGGCAAATAAACACTGAAGCTTTCTTT. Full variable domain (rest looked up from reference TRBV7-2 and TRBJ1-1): GAGVSQSPSNKVTEKGKDVELRCDPISGHTALYWYRQSLGQGLEFLIYFQGNSAPDKSGLPSDRFSAERTGGSVSTLTIQRTQQEDSAVYLCASSAWRQINTEAFFGQGTRLTVV.

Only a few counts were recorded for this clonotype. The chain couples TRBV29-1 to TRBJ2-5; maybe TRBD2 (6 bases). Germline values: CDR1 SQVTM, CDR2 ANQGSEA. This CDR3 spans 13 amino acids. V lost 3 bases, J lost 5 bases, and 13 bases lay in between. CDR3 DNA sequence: TGCAGCGTTGAGGAGGGCTCATGGGAGACCCAGTACTTC. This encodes CSVEEGSWETQYF. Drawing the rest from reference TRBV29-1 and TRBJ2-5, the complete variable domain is SAVISQKPSRDICQRGTSLTIQCQVDSQVTMMFWYRQQPGQSLTLIATANQGSEATYESGFVIDKFPISRPNLTFSTLTVSNMSPEDSSIYLCSVEEGSWETQYFGPGTRLLVL.

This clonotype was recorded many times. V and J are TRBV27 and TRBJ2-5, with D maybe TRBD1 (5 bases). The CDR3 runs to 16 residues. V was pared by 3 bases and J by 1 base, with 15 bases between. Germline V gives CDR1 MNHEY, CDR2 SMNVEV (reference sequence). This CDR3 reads CASSFFAGRSQETQYF. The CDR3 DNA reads TGTGCCAGCAGTTTTTTCGCAGGGCGTTCCCAAGAGACCCAGTACTTC.

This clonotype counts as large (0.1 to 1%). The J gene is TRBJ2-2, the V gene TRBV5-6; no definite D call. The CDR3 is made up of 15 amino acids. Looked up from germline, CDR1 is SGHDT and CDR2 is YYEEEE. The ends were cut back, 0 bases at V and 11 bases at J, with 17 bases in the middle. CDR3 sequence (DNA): TGTGCCAGCAGCTTGGACCTTTTACTCCATGTCGAGCTGTTTTTT. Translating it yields CASSLDLLLHVELFF.

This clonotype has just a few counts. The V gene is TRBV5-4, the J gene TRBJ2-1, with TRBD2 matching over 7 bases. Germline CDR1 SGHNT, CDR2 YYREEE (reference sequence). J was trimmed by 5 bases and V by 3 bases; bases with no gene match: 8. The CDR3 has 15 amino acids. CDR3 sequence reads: CASSWDPGTNNEQFF. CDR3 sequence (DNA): TGTGCCAGCAGCTGGGACCCCGGGACTAACAATGAGCAGTTCTTC.

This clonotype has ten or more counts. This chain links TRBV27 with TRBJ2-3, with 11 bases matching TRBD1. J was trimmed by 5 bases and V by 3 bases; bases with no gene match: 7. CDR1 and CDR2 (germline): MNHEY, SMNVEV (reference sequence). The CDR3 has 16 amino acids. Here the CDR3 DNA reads TGTGCCAGCAGTTTCCGGACAGGGGGCATTGGAGATACGCAGTATTTT. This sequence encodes CASSFRTGGIGDTQYF.

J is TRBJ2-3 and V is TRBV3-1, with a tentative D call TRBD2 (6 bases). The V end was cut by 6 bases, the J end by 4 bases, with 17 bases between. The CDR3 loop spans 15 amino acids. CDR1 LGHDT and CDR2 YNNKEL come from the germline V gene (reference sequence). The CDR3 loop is CASRPYGEVSDTQYF. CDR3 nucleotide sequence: TGTGCCAGCAGACCCTACGGGGAGGTATCAGATACGCAGTATTTT.

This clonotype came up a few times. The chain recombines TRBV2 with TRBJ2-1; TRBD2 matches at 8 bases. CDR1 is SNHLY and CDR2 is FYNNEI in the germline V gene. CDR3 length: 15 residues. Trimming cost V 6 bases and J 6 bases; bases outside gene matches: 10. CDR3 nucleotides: TGTGCCAGCAGATATACGGGGGGGGAGCTCAATGAGCAGTTCTTC. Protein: CASRYTGGELNEQFF.

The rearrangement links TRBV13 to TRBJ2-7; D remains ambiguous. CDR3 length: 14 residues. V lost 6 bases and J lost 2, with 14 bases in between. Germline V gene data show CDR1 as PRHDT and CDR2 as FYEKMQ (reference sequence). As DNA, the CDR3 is TGTGCCAGCAGTAGGCGTTCCGAGCCCTACGAGCAGTACTTC. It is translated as CASSRRSEPYEQYF.

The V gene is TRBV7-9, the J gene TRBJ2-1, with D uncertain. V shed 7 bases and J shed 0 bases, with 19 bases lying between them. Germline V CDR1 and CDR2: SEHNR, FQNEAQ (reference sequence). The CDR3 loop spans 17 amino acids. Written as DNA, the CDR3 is TGTGCCAGCAACCCCACCTTACGGCTCAGCTCCTACAATGAGCAGTTCTTC. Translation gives CASNPTLRLSSYNEQFF.

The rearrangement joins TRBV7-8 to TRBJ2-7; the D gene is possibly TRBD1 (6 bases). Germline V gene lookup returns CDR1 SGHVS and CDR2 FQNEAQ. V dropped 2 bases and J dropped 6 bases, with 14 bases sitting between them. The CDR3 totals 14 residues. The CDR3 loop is CASSLNRQVPEQYF. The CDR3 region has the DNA TGTGCCAGCAGCTTAAATAGACAGGTCCCCGAGCAGTACTTC.

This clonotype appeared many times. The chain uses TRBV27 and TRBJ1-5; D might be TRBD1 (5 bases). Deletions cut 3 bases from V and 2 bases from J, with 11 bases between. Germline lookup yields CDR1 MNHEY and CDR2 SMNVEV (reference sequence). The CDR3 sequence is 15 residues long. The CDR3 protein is CASSLMGGGNQPQHF. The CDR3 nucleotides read TGTGCCAGCAGTTTGATGGGGGGGGGCAATCAGCCCCAGCATTTT.

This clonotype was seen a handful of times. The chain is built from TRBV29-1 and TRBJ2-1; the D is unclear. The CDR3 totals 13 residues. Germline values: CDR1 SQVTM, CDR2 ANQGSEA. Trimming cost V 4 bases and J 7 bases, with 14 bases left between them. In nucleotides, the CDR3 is TGCAGCGTTGTTATTACAATGTCGAATGAGCAGTTCTTC. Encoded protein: CSVVITMSNEQFF.

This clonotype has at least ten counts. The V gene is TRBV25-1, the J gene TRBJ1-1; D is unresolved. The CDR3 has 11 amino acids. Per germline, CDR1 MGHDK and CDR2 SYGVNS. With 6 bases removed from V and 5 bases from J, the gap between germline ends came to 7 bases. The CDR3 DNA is TGTGCCAGCAGGACTGTAACTGAAGCTTTCTTT. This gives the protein CASRTVTEAFF.

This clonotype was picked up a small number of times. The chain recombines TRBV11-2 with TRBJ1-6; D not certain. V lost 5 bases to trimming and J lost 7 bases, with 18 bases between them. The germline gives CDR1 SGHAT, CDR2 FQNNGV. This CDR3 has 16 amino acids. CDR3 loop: CASSASFSSPNSPLHF. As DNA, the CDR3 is TGTGCCAGCAGCGCGAGTTTCAGCAGTCCGAATTCACCCCTCCACTTT. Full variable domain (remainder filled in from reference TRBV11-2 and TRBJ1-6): EAGVAQSPRYKIIEKRQSVAFWCNPISGHATLYWYQQILGQGPKLLIQFQNNGVVDDSQLPKDRFSAERLKGVDSTLKIQPAKLEDSAVYLCASSASFSSPNSPLHFGNGTRLTVT.

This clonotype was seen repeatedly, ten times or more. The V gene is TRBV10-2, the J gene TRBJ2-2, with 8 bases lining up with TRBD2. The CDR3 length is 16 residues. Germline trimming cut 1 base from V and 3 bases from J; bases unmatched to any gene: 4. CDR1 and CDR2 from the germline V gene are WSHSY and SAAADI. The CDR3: CASSEFLAGDTGELFF. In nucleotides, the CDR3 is TGCGCCAGCAGTGAGTTCCTAGCGGGCGACACCGGGGAGCTGTTTTTT.

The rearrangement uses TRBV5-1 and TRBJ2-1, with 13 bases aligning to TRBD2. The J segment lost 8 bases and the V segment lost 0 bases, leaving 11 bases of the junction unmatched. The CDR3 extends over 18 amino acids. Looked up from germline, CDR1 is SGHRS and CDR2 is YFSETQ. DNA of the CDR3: TGCGCCAGCAGCTTGGTATCCCCGACTAGCGGGAGGACCTATGAGCAGTTCTTC. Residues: CASSLVSPTSGRTYEQFF.

This CDR3 is CASSLYPTASGNTIYF. The CDR3 coding sequence is TGCGCCAGCAGCCTTTATCCGACCGCCTCTGGAAACACCATATATTTT. This rearrangement joins TRBV5-1 to TRBJ1-3; D gene unclear. The CDR3 sequence is 16 residues long. The germline CDR1 and CDR2 sequences are SGHRS and YFSETQ. Trimming cost V 4 bases and J 0 bases, with 14 bases left between them.

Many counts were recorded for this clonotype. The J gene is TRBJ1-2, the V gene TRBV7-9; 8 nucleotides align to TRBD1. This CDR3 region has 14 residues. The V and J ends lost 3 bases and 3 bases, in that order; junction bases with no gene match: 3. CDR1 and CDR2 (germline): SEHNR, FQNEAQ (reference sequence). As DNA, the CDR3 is TGTGCCAGCAGCTTGGGGACAGGACACTATGGCTACACCTTC. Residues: CASSLGTGHYGYTF.

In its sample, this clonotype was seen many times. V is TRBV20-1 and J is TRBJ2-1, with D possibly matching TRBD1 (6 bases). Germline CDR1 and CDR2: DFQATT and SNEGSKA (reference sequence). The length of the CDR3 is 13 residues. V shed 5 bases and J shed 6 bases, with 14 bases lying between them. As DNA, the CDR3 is TGCAGTGCTGCCCCGGGACACTTCAATGAGCAGTTCTTC. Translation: CSAAPGHFNEQFF.

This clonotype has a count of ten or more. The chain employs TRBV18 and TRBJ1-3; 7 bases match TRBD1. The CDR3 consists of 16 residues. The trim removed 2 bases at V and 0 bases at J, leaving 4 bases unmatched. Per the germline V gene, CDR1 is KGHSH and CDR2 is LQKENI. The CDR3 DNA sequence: TGTGCCAGCTCACCAAAGGGGGCGAGCTCTGGAAACACCATATATTTT. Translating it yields CASSPKGASSGNTIYF. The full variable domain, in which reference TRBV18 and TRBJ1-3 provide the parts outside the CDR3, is NAGVMQNPRHLVRRRGQEARLRCSPMKGHSHVYWYRQLPEEGLKFMVYLQKENIIDESGMPKERFSAEFPKEGPSILRIQQVVRGDSAAYFCASSPKGASSGNTIYFGEGSWLTVV.

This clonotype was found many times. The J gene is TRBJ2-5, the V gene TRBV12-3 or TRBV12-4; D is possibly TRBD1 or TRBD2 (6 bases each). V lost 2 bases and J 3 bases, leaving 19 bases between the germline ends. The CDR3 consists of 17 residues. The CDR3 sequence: CASSLSAEGGPEETQYF. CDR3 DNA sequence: TGTGCCAGCAGTTTATCTGCTGAGGGGGGACCCGAAGAGACCCAGTACTTC.

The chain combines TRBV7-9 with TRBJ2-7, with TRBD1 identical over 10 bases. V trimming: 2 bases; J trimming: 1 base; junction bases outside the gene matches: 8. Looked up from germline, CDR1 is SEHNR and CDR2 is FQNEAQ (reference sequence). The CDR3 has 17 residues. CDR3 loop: CASSLPHGTGVSYEQYF. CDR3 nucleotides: TGTGCCAGCAGCTTACCCCACGGGACAGGGGTTTCCTACGAGCAGTACTTC.